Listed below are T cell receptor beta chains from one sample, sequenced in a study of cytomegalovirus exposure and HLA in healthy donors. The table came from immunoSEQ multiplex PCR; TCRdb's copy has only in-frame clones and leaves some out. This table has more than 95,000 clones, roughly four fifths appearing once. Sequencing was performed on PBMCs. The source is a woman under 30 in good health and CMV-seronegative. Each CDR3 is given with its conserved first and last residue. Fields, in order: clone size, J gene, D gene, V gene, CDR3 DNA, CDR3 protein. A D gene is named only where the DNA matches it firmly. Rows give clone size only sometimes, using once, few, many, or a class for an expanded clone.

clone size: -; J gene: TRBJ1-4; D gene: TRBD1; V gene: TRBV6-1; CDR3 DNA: TGTGCCAGCAGTGAAGCGCCAGGGGGCGTGCATTCCAATGAAAAACTGTTTTTT; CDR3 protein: CASSEAPGGVHSNEKLFF
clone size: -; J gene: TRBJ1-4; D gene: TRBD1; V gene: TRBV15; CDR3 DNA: TGTGCCACCAGCAGACCATCCCTGACAGGGTCCAGATTAGGCCTGTTTTTT; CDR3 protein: CATSRPSLTGSRLGLFF
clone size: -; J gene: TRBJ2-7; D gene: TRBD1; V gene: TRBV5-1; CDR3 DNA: TGCGCCAGCAGCCCCGGACAGGGTCTATCCTACGAGCAGTACTTC; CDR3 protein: CASSPGQGLSYEQYF
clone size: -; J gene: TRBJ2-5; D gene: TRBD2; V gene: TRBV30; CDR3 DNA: TGTGCCTGGAACTCTCGGGGGGGGGAGACCCAGTACTTC; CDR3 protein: CAWNSRGGETQYF
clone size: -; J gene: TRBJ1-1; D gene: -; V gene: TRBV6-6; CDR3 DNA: TGTGCCAGCACCCCTACCAGGGCGTATACTGAAGCTTTCTTT; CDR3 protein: CASTPTRAYTEAFF
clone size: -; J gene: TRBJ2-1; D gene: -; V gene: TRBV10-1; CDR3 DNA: TGCGCCAGCAGTGAAGACAGATACAATGAGCAGTTCTTC; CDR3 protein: CASSEDRYNEQFF
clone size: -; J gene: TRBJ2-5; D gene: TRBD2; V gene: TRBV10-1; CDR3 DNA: TGCGCTACTTCTAGACTAGCGGGGGGGTCTCAAGAGACCCAGTACTTC; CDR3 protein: CATSRLAGGSQETQYF
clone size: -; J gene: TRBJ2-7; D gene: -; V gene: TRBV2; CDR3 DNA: TGTGCCAGCAGTGAAGAGGCCGAAGTGGCAGGGGTCGAGCAGTACTTC; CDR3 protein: CASSEEAEVAGVEQYF
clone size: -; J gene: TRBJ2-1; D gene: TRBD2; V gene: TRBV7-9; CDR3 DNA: TGTGCCAGCAGCGGCCAGCGGGGGGCCTACAATGAGCAGTTCTTC; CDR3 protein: CASSGQRGAYNEQFF
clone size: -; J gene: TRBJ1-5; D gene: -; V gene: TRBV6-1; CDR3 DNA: TGTGCCAGCAGAGTGGACAGAGAACAGCCCCAGCATTTT; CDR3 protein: CASRVDREQPQHF
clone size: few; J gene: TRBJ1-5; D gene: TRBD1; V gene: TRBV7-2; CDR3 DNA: TGTGCCAGCAGCTTAAGGCAGGGGGCTGCTTTAGGCAATCAGCCCCAGCATTTT; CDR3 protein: CASSLRQGAALGNQPQHF
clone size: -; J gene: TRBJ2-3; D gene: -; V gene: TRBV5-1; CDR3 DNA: TGCGCCAGCAGCTTGGATGGCTCATCGGATACGCAGTATTTT; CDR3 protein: CASSLDGSSDTQYF
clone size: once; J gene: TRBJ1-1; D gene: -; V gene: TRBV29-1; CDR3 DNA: TGCAGCGCCCGGGGGGCGGGGGTGAACACTGAAGCTTTCTTT; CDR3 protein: CSARGAGVNTEAFF
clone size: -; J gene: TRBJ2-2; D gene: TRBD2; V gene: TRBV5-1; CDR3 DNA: TGCGCCAGCAGCTCCACCGGGACTAGCGGGGCGAACACCGGGGAGCTGTTTTTT; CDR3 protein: CASSSTGTSGANTGELFF
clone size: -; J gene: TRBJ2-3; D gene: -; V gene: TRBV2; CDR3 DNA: TGTGCCAGCAGTCCAACGAGGGTGGCCACAGATACGCAGTATTTT; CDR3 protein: CASSPTRVATDTQYF
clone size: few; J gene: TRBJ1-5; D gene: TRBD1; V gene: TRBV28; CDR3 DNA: TGTGCCAGCAGTTTTGGGACAGGGGAAGTCGGTCAGCCCCAGCATTTT; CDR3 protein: CASSFGTGEVGQPQHF
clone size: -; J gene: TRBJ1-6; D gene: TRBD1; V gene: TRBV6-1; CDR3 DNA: TGTGCCAGCAGTGGATCGACAGGGGGCGTTAATTCACCCCTCCACTTT; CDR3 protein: CASSGSTGGVNSPLHF
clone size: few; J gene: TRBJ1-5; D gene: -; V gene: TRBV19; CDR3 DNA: TGTGCCAGTAGCTCCTACAATCAGCCCCAGCATTTT; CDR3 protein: CASSSYNQPQHF
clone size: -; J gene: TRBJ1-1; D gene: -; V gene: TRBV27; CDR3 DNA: TGTGCCAGCTCCGAGGGGGGGCGCATCTTCACTGAAGCTTTCTTT; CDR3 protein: CASSEGGRIFTEAFF
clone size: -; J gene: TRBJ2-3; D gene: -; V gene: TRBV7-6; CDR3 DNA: TGTGCCAGCAGCTTAGTAGCTGGCGGAGATACGCAGTATTTT; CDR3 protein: CASSLVAGGDTQYF
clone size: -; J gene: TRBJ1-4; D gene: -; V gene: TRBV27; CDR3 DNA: TGTGCCAGCAGTTTTGGCAGGGCCGGAGAAAAACTGTTTTTT; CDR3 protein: CASSFGRAGEKLFF
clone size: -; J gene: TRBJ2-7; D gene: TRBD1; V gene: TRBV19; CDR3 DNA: TGTGCCAGTAGTAGGCTGGACAGGGAGGACGAGCAGTACTTC; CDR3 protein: CASSRLDREDEQYF
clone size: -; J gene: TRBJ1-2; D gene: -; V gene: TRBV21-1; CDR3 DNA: TGTGCCAGCAGCCCGACAGGGCCTATTGATCACTATGGCTACACCTTC; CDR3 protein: CASSPTGPIDHYGYTF
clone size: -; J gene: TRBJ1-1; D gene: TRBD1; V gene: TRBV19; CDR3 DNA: TGTGCCAGTAGTATCCAACCACTGACAGGGTGGGACACTGAAGCTTTCTTT; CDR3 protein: CASSIQPLTGWDTEAFF
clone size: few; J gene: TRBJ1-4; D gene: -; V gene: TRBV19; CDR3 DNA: TGTGCCAGTAACACCGGACCAGGGTTCGGGGAAAAACTGTTTTTT; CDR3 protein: CASNTGPGFGEKLFF
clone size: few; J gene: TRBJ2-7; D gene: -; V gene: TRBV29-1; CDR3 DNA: TGCAGCGTTCGTCAGGGGTGGGACGAGCAGTACTTC; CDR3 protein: CSVRQGWDEQYF
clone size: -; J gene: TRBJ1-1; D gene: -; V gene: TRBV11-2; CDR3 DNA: TGTGCCAGCAGCTTAGGTTTCGCGGGTCGTAACACTGAAGCTTTCTTT; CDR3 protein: CASSLGFAGRNTEAFF
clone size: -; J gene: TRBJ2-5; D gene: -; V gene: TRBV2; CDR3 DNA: TGTGCCAGCAGTGGGACATCCCAAGAGACCCAGTACTTC; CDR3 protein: CASSGTSQETQYF
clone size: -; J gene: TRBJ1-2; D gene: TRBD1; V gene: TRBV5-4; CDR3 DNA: TGTGCCAGCAGCTTCGGGGCAGGGGGCTCTGGCTACACCTTC; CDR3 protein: CASSFGAGGSGYTF